A selection of T cell receptor beta chains follows, all from one sample in a study of blood T cell repertoires in COVID-19. Sequencing was performed with immunoSEQ multiplex PCR; in TCRdb, only in-frame clones are kept and a portion is missing. The table includes over 20,000 clones, around 90% detected once. Material for sequencing was peripheral blood. These receptors were obtained from a man aged 70-80 years with acute or convalescent COVID-19. CDR3s include the opening cysteine and the closing phenylalanine or tryptophan. D genes are given only for firm matches. Not every row has a clone size; where given, it reads once, few, many or a size class.

j_call | cdr3_length | v_call | clone_size | d_call | cdr3_nt | cdr3_aa
TRBJ2-2 | 15 | TRBV2 | once | TRBD2 | TGTGCCAGCGGGGGACTAGCGGGAGTTACCGGGGAGCTGTTTTTT | CASGGLAGVTGELFF
TRBJ1-1 | 16 | TRBV7-2 | - | TRBD1 | TGTGCCAGCAGCCCGGTAGCAGGACAGGGGGTATATGGAGCTTTCTTT | CASSPVAGQGVYGAFF
TRBJ2-5 | 16 | TRBV7-9 | - | TRBD1 | TGTGCCAGCAGCTCGCCTAAAGGACAGGGAGGTGAGACCCAGTACTTC | CASSSPKGQGGETQYF
TRBJ1-4 | 14 | TRBV7-2 | - | - | TGTGCCAGCAGCCTACTTGGACATAATGAAAAACTGTTTTTT | CASSLLGHNEKLFF
TRBJ2-1 | 14 | TRBV19 | - | TRBD2 | TGTGCCAGTAGTTTCACCGGGACTATCAATGAGCAGTTCTTC | CASSFTGTINEQFF
TRBJ1-5 | 15 | TRBV28 | - | - | TGTGCCAGCAACGAGAAGGCAGGCCCAAGACAGCCCCAGCATTTT | CASNEKAGPRQPQHF
TRBJ1-5 | 16 | TRBV6-2/TRBV6-3 | - | TRBD1 | TGTGCCAGCAGTTACTCGGACAGGGGGGGCAATCAGCCCCAGCATTTT | CASSYSDRGGNQPQHF
TRBJ2-1 | 17 | TRBV24-1 | - | - | TGTGCCACCAGTGATTTGCCCGAACGTAGCTCCTACAATGAGCAGTTCTTC | CATSDLPERSSYNEQFF
TRBJ2-1 | 15 | TRBV7-2 | - | - | TGTGCCAGCAGCTTAGCGGACAACGCTGGGGCCTCTAAGTTCTTC | CASSLADNAGASKFF
TRBJ1-2 | 14 | TRBV18 | - | TRBD1 | TGTGCCAGCTCACCGGACAGGGCGATGAATGGCTACACCTTC | CASSPDRAMNGYTF
TRBJ2-1 | 18 | TRBV9 | - | TRBD2 | TGTGCCAGCAGCGCCGGGGTCACAACCGGGACTAGAACTAATGAGCAGTTCTTC | CASSAGVTTGTRTNEQFF
TRBJ1-2 | 15 | TRBV6-2/TRBV6-3 | - | - | TGTGCCAGCAGTTACCCAGGGCCGAATCAATATGGCTACACCTTC | CASSYPGPNQYGYTF
TRBJ1-5 | 13 | TRBV19 | - | - | TGTGCCAGTAGTATATTGAGAAATCAGCCCCAGCATTTT | CASSILRNQPQHF
TRBJ1-2 | 15 | TRBV13 | few | - | TGTGCCAGCAGCTTAAACCAGGGGAATAGCTATGGCTACACCTTC | CASSLNQGNSYGYTF
TRBJ2-7 | 16 | TRBV15 | - | TRBD1 | TGTGCCACCAGCAGAGATTATGGACAGGCCTCCTACGAGCAGTACTTC | CATSRDYGQASYEQYF
TRBJ1-1 | 12 | TRBV2 | - | - | TGTGCCAGCAGTGAGGGCCCCCTCCCAGCTTTCTTT | CASSEGPLPAFF
TRBJ1-3 | 15 | TRBV3-1/TRBV3-2 | - | TRBD1 | TGTGCCAGCAGTACTGGGACAGGGGCTGGAAACACCATATATTTT | CASSTGTGAGNTIYF
TRBJ1-6 | 16 | TRBV19 | - | TRBD1 | TGTGCCAGTAAGGGGGCCGGGAGCACCTATAATTCACCCCTCCACTTT | CASKGAGSTYNSPLHF
TRBJ1-5 | 13 | TRBV2 | - | - | TGTGCCAGCTGCGGGTTATTGAATCAGCCCCAGCATTTT | CASCGLLNQPQHF
TRBJ2-1 | 14 | TRBV7-7 | - | - | TGTGCCAGCAGCTTAGGTACAGGTCTCGATGAGCAGTTCTTC | CASSLGTGLDEQFF
TRBJ2-3 | 16 | TRBV24-1 | - | TRBD2 | TGTGCCACCAGTGATTTGCCTAGCGGGAGCACAGATACGCAGTATTTT | CATSDLPSGSTDTQYF
TRBJ2-2 | 16 | TRBV10-3 | - | TRBD2 | TGTGCCATCAGTGACGGCGGGGGGAGGAAAACCGGGGAGCTGTTTTTT | CAISDGGGRKTGELFF
TRBJ2-7 | 14 | TRBV5-6 | - | - | TGTGCCAGCAGCTTGGGAGGACACACCTACGAGCAGTACTTC | CASSLGGHTYEQYF
TRBJ2-1 | 15 | TRBV5-8 | - | TRBD1 | TGTGCCAGCAGCCTCCGGGACAGGGGGTGGTATGAGCAGTTCTTC | CASSLRDRGWYEQFF
TRBJ1-5 | 16 | TRBV19 | - | TRBD1 | TGTGCCAGTAGACTCACAGGGGTCTCTAGCAGGCAGCCCCAGCATTTT | CASRLTGVSSRQPQHF
TRBJ2-7 | 13 | TRBV3-1/TRBV3-2 | - | - | TGTGCCAGCAGCCAAGGAGGGCCGCGCGAGCAGTACTTC | CASSQGGPREQYF
TRBJ1-2 | 12 | TRBV12-3/TRBV12-4 | few | - | TGTGCCAGCAGTTTAAGCTCCGGTGGCTACACCTTC | CASSLSSGGYTF
TRBJ2-1 | 13 | TRBV7-2 | - | - | TGTGCCAGCAGCTTACCGAGCAGGAATGAGCAGTTCTTC | CASSLPSRNEQFF
TRBJ1-6 | 14 | TRBV3-1/TRBV3-2 | - | TRBD1 | TGTGCCAGCAGCCATTCCAGGGGGCATTCACCCCTCCACTTT | CASSHSRGHSPLHF
TRBJ2-7 | 20 | TRBV28 | - | TRBD2 | TGTGCCAGCAAGACAGGGCGGTTTTCTAGCGGGGCAAAGTCCACCTACGAGCAGTACTTC | CASKTGRFSSGAKSTYEQYF
TRBJ2-3 | 12 | TRBV29-1 | - | - | TGCAGCGATGGGAGTATCACAGATACGCAGTATTTT | CSDGSITDTQYF
TRBJ1-4 | 14 | TRBV19 | - | - | TGTGCCAGTAGTATGAGGGCTTCGGGTGAAAAACTGTTTTTT | CASSMRASGEKLFF
TRBJ2-2 | 15 | TRBV27 | - | TRBD1 | TGTGCCAGCAGTCCCCAGGGGGCCCATGCCGGGGAGCTGTTTTTT | CASSPQGAHAGELFF
TRBJ2-7 | 13 | TRBV27 | - | TRBD1 | TGTGCCAGAAGGGGTACAGGGGCCTACGAGCAGTACTTC | CARRGTGAYEQYF
TRBJ2-5 | 19 | TRBV27 | - | TRBD2 | TGTGCCAGCAGCTCCCTATCCGGGGCTAGCGGGGGGATTGGAGAGACCCAGTACTTC | CASSSLSGASGGIGETQYF
TRBJ2-1 | 16 | TRBV4-3 | - | TRBD1 | TGCGCCAGCAGCCAAGAAGGGGGGACAGGGGGCGCCGAGCAGTTCTTC | CASSQEGGTGGAEQFF
TRBJ1-6 | 14 | TRBV24-1 | - | - | TGTGCCACCAGTGATTCGACAGTACATTCACCCCTCCACTTT | CATSDSTVHSPLHF
TRBJ2-3 | 19 | TRBV4-3 | - | TRBD2 | TGCGCCAGCAGCCAAGAAGCAGCGGGAGGCCCCACTAGCACAGATACGCAGTATTTT | CASSQEAAGGPTSTDTQYF
TRBJ1-1 | 13 | TRBV19 | once | - | TGTGCCAGTAGTTTCAATATTGGGCCTGAAGCTTTCTTT | CASSFNIGPEAFF
TRBJ2-7 | 14 | TRBV6-2/TRBV6-3 | - | - | TGTGCCAGCAGTTACGGGACACCGAACTACGAGCAGTACTTC | CASSYGTPNYEQYF
TRBJ2-2 | 17 | TRBV7-2 | - | TRBD2 | TGTGCCAGCAGCGTTACTAGCGGGGGGATTAACACCGGGGAGCTGTTTTTT | CASSVTSGGINTGELFF
TRBJ1-6 | 13 | TRBV18 | - | - | TGTGCCAGCTCACGAGAAGTGAGTTCACCCCTCCACTTT | CASSREVSSPLHF
TRBJ1-1 | 15 | TRBV10-3 | - | TRBD1 | TGTGCCATCAGTGAGGGGACAGGATCCGGCACTGAAGCTTTCTTT | CAISEGTGSGTEAFF
TRBJ2-7 | 13 | TRBV15 | - | TRBD1 | TGTGCCACCAGCCGGGACAGGGGTCGCGAGCAGTACTTC | CATSRDRGREQYF
TRBJ1-4 | 14 | TRBV9 | once | TRBD1 | TGTGCCAGCAGCGTAGAGACAGGGGGCGAAAAACTGTTTTTT | CASSVETGGEKLFF
TRBJ2-1 | 15 | TRBV6-5 | - | - | TGTGCCAGCAGACCCGGGACAAAGGGTAACAATGAGCAGTTCTTC | CASRPGTKGNNEQFF